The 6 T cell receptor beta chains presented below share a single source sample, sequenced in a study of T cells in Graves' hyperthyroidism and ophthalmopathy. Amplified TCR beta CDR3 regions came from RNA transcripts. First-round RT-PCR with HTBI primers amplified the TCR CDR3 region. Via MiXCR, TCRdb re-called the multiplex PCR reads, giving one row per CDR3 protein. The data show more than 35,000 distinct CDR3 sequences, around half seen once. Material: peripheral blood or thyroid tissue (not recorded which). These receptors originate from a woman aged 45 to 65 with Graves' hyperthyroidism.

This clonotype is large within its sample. The CDR3 spells CATSRAAATYEQYF. The CDR3 nucleotides read TGTGCCACCAGCAGAGCAGCGGCAACCTACGAGCAGTACTTC. The V and J genes are TRBV15 and TRBJ2-7, with a weak D call TRBD2 (5 bases). In germline, CDR1 is LNHNV, CDR2 YYDKDF (reference sequence). The V end lost 1 base, the J end lost 2 bases, and 9 bases lay between the germline ends. The CDR3 extends over 14 amino acids.

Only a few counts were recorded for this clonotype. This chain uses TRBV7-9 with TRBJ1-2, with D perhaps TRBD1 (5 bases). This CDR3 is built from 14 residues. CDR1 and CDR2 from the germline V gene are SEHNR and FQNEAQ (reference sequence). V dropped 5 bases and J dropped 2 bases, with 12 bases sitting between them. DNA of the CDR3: TGTGCCAGCAGCCAAACCGGGACCAACTATGGCTACACCTTC. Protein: CASSQTGTNYGYTF.

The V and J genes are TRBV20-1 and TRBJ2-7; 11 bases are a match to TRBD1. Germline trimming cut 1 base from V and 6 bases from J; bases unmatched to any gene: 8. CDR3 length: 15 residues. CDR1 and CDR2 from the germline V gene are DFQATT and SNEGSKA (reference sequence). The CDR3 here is CSARGDRGGGIEQYF. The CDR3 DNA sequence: TGCAGTGCTAGAGGGGACAGGGGGGGGGGGATCGAGCAGTACTTC.

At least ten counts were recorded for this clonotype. As DNA, the CDR3 is TGTGCCAGCAGTTACCGTCAGGGTAACCAGCCCCAGCATTTT. Protein: CASSYRQGNQPQHF. V usage is TRBV6-2 or TRBV6-3 and J usage is TRBJ1-5; tentatively, D is TRBD1 (5 bases). The CDR3 is 14 amino acids. CDR1 and CDR2 (germline): MNHEY, SVGEGT. The V end lost 2 bases, the J end lost 7 bases, and 12 bases lay between the germline ends.

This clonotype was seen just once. DNA for the CDR3: TGTGCCAGCGCCTTAACGGGACCAAATTCACCCCTCCACTTT. It codes for CASALTGPNSPLHF. The chain has TRBV12-3 or TRBV12-4 and TRBJ1-6; possible D gene TRBD1, 5 bases. The CDR3 totals 14 residues. The V end was cut by 8 bases, the J end by 7 bases, with 15 bases between.

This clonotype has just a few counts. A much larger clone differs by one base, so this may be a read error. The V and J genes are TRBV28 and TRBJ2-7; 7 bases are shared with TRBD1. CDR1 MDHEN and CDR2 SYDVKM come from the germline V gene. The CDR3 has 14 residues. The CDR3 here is CASSLPGTAYELYF. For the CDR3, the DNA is TGTGCCAGCAGTTTGCCCGGGACAGCCTACGAGCTGTACTTC. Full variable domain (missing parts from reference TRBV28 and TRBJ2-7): DVKVTQSSRYLVKRTGEKVFLECVQDMDHENMFWYRQDPGLGLRLIYFSYDVKMKEKGDIPEGYSVSREKKERFSLILESASTNQTSMYLCASSLPGTAYELYFGPGTRLTVT.